This paragraph covers one TCR beta chain sequence. The antigen remains undetermined. CDR3 length: 16 residues. Germline trimming cut 2 bases from V and 4 bases from J; bases unmatched to any gene: 7. Germline-derived CDR1 and CDR2 are MDHEN and SYDVKM. The data are from a study of cytomegalovirus exposure and HLA in healthy donors. Study as a whole: A later analysis reported the 120 or so validation repertoires used the same platform as the 666 first-cohort repertoires. Notes on the study in general: Reported results showed that the classifier diagnosed cytomegalovirus status with high specificity and sensitivity.

Repertoires were generated with immunoSEQ multiplex PCR, while TCRdb's copy carries only in-frame clones and drops some. The sample has about 120,000 clones; about 90% are singletons. The TCR comes from a woman aged 18 to 35 in good health and CMV-seronegative. Material: PBMCs. V and J are TRBV28 and TRBJ1-2; 10 bases map to TRBD1. The CDR3 nucleotides read TGTGCCAGCAGTTTACAGGGACAGGGGCTACCCTATGGCTACACCTTC. This sequence encodes CASSLQGQGLPYGYTF.